This T cell receptor beta chain was identified during a study of response to subunit inactivated influenza vaccine. Using its own MiXCR run on the RT-PCR reads, TCRdb lists one record per CDR3 protein. Of about 540,000 distinct CDR3 sequences listed, around 15% are singletons. In its sample, this clonotype was seen a few times. The antigen is undetermined. The germline V gene has CDR1 MNHEY and CDR2 SVGEGT. With 2 bases clipped from V and 6 bases from J, the junction kept 10 bases outside the gene matches. CDR3 length: 16 amino acids. General observations from the study: A suggestion made by the authors is that each seasonal influenza vaccination recruits few new T cells.

The receptor was isolated from a man between 50 and 59 years old who received an inactivated influenza vaccine. Sequences were derived from PBMCs from blood, sampled 11 to 12 days after vaccination. This chain joins TRBV6-2 or TRBV6-3 and TRBJ2-3, with 8 bases identical to TRBD2. CDR3 sequence reads: CASSYLPAGVTDTQYF. The DNA for the CDR3 is TGTGCCAGCAGTTACCTCCCAGCGGGAGTTACGGATACGCAGTATTTT.